These 24 T cell receptor beta chains share one sample of origin, sequenced in a study of beta chain features in type 1 diabetes. The isolated RNA, all of it, was reverse transcribed, so expressed TCRB transcripts were what got sequenced. TCRdb's copy holds only in-frame clones and misses some; the assay was immunoSEQ multiplex PCR. The sample has about 220,000 clones, 11% seen once. The sequenced material came from central memory CD4+ T cells from blood. Source of these receptors: a man younger than 35 in good health.

This clone was counted a few times. The chain couples TRBV15 to TRBJ1-1; perhaps TRBD1 as D (5 bases). With 6 bases removed from V and 5 bases from J, the gap between germline ends came to 19 bases. Germline CDR1 reads LNHNV; CDR2 reads YYDKDF (reference sequence). The CDR3 is 15 amino acids. The chain's CDR3 is CATRERVGRATEAFF. CDR3 in DNA: TGTGCCACCAGAGAGAGGGTCGGCAGGGCTACTGAAGCTTTCTTT.

The gene calls are TRBV30 and TRBJ1-1; D is perhaps TRBD1 (5 bases). The germline V and J ends were trimmed by 0 bases and 2 bases, with 19 bases remaining between them. This CDR3 spans 17 amino acids. Germline-derived CDR1 and CDR2 are GTSNPN and SVGIG (reference sequence). Here the CDR3 DNA reads TGTGCCTGGAGTGTACTCCCTTATCGGACACTAAACACTGAAGCTTTCTTT. Translation: CAWSVLPYRTLNTEAFF.

This clone was found a few times. The chain recombines TRBV29-1 with TRBJ2-3, with a possible D match to TRBD1 (6 bases). This CDR3 contains 17 residues. Between the trimmed V and J ends, which lost 4 bases and 0 bases, there was a span of 20 bases. Germline CDR1 SQVTM, CDR2 ANQGSEA. CDR3 DNA: TGCAGCGTTGTTATTTGGGGGCGCAGGACTAGCACAGATACGCAGTATTTT. This translates into CSVVIWGRRTSTDTQYF.

This clone was seen only a few times. The V gene is TRBV6-5, the J gene TRBJ1-2; no clear D gene. This CDR3 comprises 13 residues. The V end was cut by 6 bases, the J end by 5 bases, with 13 bases between. Germline CDR1 MNHEY, CDR2 SVGAGI. CDR3 bases: TGTGCCAGCAGCTCCGGGAACCAATATGGCTACACCTTC. This gives the protein CASSSGNQYGYTF.

This clone showed up many times. The CDR3 DNA follows: TGTGCCAGCAGCTTAGACAGGGTCCCAGATACGCAGTATTTT. Encoded protein: CASSLDRVPDTQYF. The rearrangement joins TRBV11-2 to TRBJ2-3; perhaps TRBD1 as D (5 bases). The CDR3 loop spans 14 amino acids. V gave up 0 bases and J gave up 4 bases, with 8 bases separating them. Germline values: CDR1 SGHAT, CDR2 FQNNGV.

The chain links TRBV7-9 to TRBJ1-1; TRBD1 matches 8 bases. CDR1 and CDR2 from the germline V gene are SEHNR and FQNEAQ (reference sequence). V gave up 3 bases and J gave up 5 bases; unmatched junction bases: 2. The CDR3 loop spans 13 amino acids. The CDR3 nucleotides read TGTGCCAGCAGCTTCGGACAGGGTACTGAAGCTTTCTTT. Its protein product is CASSFGQGTEAFF.

The chain uses TRBV9 and TRBJ2-7; the D gene is possibly TRBD2 (6 bases). Trimming shortened V by 0 bases and J by 4 bases, and 8 bases separated the two germline ends. The germline CDR1 and CDR2 sequences are SGDLS and YYNGEE. The CDR3 totals 13 residues. The CDR3 DNA is TGTGCCAGCAGCGTAGAGGAGGGATACGAGCAGTACTTC. Translating it yields CASSVEEGYEQYF.

The V gene is TRBV4-2, the J gene TRBJ2-7; 10 bases are shared with TRBD2. The CDR3 is 17 amino acids. Trimming removed 1 base from V and 3 bases from J; junction bases left unmatched: 9. The germline CDR1 and CDR2 sequences are LGHNA and YNFKEQ. Written as DNA, the CDR3 is TGTGCCAGCAGCCAAGCCCCCGGACTAGCGGATTACTACGAGCAGTACTTC. Residues: CASSQAPGLADYYEQYF.

In this sample, this clone turned up once. The rearrangement joins TRBV9 to TRBJ1-5; D remains ambiguous. V lost 4 bases and J lost 2, with 13 bases in between. The CDR3 contains 15 residues. Per germline, CDR1 SGDLS and CDR2 YYNGEE. The CDR3, as DNA: TGTGCCAGCAGCCCCCTAGGAGAGCGCAATCAGCCCCAGCATTTT. It yields the protein CASSPLGERNQPQHF.

The chain combines TRBV7-3 with TRBJ2-3; TRBD2 might be the D (6 bases). CDR1 and CDR2 (germline): SGHTA, FQGTGA. This CDR3 has 16 residues. The V end lost 4 bases, the J end lost 1 base, and 15 bases lay between the germline ends. The CDR3 nucleotides are TGTGCCAGCAGCTCTGGGTCCGGGACTCGCACAGATACGCAGTATTTT. Translated: CASSSGSGTRTDTQYF.

This clone was counted at least ten times. The chain recombines TRBV7-9 with TRBJ2-3, with a tentative D call TRBD1 (6 bases). Germline CDR1 is SEHNR and CDR2 is FQNEAQ (reference sequence). This CDR3 is built from 18 residues. Trimming left V 2 bases short and J 0 bases short, with 18 bases between. CDR3 region: CASSLFRQAKFSTDTQYF. CDR3 DNA sequence: TGTGCCAGCAGCTTATTCAGACAGGCTAAGTTTAGCACAGATACGCAGTATTTT.

This chain links TRBV30 with TRBJ2-5; D might be TRBD2 (5 bases). Judging by the DNA end, TRBJ2-7 fits better; the J call may be wrong. The CDR3 spans 13 residues. Germline-derived CDR1 and CDR2 are GTSNPN and SVGIG (reference sequence). The CDR3 reads CAWSDYPSGEQYF. DNA for the CDR3: TGTGCCTGGAGCGACTATCCCTCGGGCGAGCAGTACTTC.

The CDR3 nucleotides are TGTGCCATCGCCTCGGGGTTGGAAAGCAATCAGCCCCAGCATTTT. Protein sequence: CAIASGLESNQPQHF. The V and J genes are TRBV10-3 and TRBJ1-5, with no clear D. Trimming took off 8 bases at V and 1 base at J, with 15 bases between the two ends. This CDR3 has 15 residues. The germline gives CDR1 ENHRY, CDR2 SYGVKD.

The chain carries TRBV5-6 and TRBJ2-7; D gene unclear. The CDR3 runs to 14 residues. V was cut by 2 bases and J by 0 bases, with 9 bases left in between. Germline V gene sequence: CDR1 SGHDT, CDR2 YYEEEE. The CDR3 loop is CASSFGQSSYEQYF. Written as DNA, the CDR3 is TGTGCCAGCAGCTTCGGGCAGAGCTCCTACGAGCAGTACTTC.

The chain carries TRBV29-1 and TRBJ1-2, with D tentatively TRBD1 (5 bases). Trimming took 4 bases from V and 8 from J, leaving 14 bases between them. Per germline, CDR1 SQVTM and CDR2 ANQGSEA. This CDR3 has 12 amino acids. CDR3: CSVVSGFKGYTF. CDR3 bases: TGCAGCGTTGTGTCAGGGTTTAAAGGCTACACCTTC.

The chain combines TRBV7-2 with TRBJ2-1, with D perhaps matching TRBD2 (5 bases). CDR1 is SGHTA, CDR2 FQGNSA, per germline. There are 15 residues in the CDR3. Deletions cut 1 base from V and 4 bases from J, with 11 bases between. The CDR3 reads CASSLGGDRYNEQFF. As DNA, the CDR3 is TGTGCCAGCAGCTTAGGGGGAGATAGGTACAATGAGCAGTTCTTC.

The chain has TRBV25-1 and TRBJ1-2; the D is unclear. This CDR3 is 14 amino acids long. Germline loops: CDR1 MGHDK, CDR2 SYGVNS. Trimming took off 4 bases at V and 8 bases at J, with 17 bases between the two ends. DNA for the CDR3: TGTGCCAGCAGTGCAGAGGACGGTCTAAGGGGCTACACCTTC. As protein: CASSAEDGLRGYTF.

This clone appeared a few times. The V and J genes are TRBV19 and TRBJ1-1; no definite D call. From germline, CDR1 is LNHDA and CDR2 SQIVND (reference sequence). V dropped 4 bases and J dropped 3 bases, with 6 bases sitting between them. The CDR3 is made up of 12 amino acids. Here the CDR3 reads CASSTSYTEAFF. The CDR3 nucleotides are TGTGCCAGTAGTACCAGTTACACTGAAGCTTTCTTT.

The chain joins TRBV30 to TRBJ2-7; D not certain. Trimming pared 4 bases from V and 5 bases from J, leaving 15 bases between. Germline V lookup: CDR1 GTSNPN, CDR2 SVGIG (reference sequence). The CDR3 totals 13 residues. Here the CDR3 DNA reads TGTGCCTGGAATAGTCTCTTAGGGAACGAGCAGTACTTC. It encodes CAWNSLLGNEQYF.

This chain connects TRBV28 to TRBJ1-1; 8 positions agree with TRBD1. From germline, CDR1 is MDHEN and CDR2 SYDVKM. The CDR3 totals 15 residues. J gave up 1 base and V 5 bases, and 6 bases lay outside the gene matches. In DNA, the CDR3 is TGTGCCAGCAGTCCCCACGGACAGGGGAACACTGAAGCTTTCTTT. Its translation is CASSPHGQGNTEAFF.

The chain is built from TRBV4-2 and TRBJ1-1, with a weak D call TRBD1 (6 bases). V lost 4 bases and J lost 4, with 13 bases in between. Per germline, CDR1 LGHNA and CDR2 YNFKEQ. The CDR3 has 14 residues. In nucleotides, the CDR3 is TGTGCCAGCAGCCTGCCGGGAGGGGGCACTGAAGCTTTCTTT. It is translated as CASSLPGGGTEAFF.

In this sample, this clone turned up a few times. The gene calls are TRBV29-1 and TRBJ2-3; D may correspond to TRBD1 or TRBD2 (5 bases each). CDR1 is SQVTM, CDR2 ANQGSEA, per germline. This CDR3 has 16 amino acids. The ends were cut back, 6 bases at V and 0 bases at J, with 19 bases in the middle. Here the CDR3 reads CSVRGAPAESTDTQYF. CDR3 nucleotides: TGCAGCGTCCGAGGGGCCCCGGCAGAAAGCACAGATACGCAGTATTTT.

This clone came up a few times. CDR3 protein: CASSPSLDRGIYEQYF. CDR3 coding DNA: TGTGCCAGCAGCCCCTCGTTGGACAGGGGTATATACGAGCAGTACTTC. The chain uses TRBV7-8 and TRBJ2-7, with 9 bases identical to TRBD1. Germline values: CDR1 SGHVS, CDR2 FQNEAQ. V lost 5 bases and J lost 4; bases outside the gene matches: 12. The CDR3 totals 16 residues.

The genes are TRBV29-1 and TRBJ1-1; 10 bases align to TRBD1. Germline-derived CDR1 and CDR2 are SQVTM and ANQGSEA. The CDR3 extends over 15 amino acids. J lost 0 bases, V lost 2 bases, and 3 bases had no gene match. CDR3 DNA: TGCAGCGTTGAAAAAGACAGGGGGCTGAACACTGAAGCTTTCTTT. Translation gives CSVEKDRGLNTEAFF.